Listed below are T cell receptor beta chains from one sample, sequenced in a study of cytomegalovirus exposure and HLA in healthy donors. The repertoire was sequenced with immunoSEQ multiplex PCR; TCRdb's copy has only in-frame clones and lacks some. This sample has around 130,000 clones, with roughly 82% found just once. Sequenced material: PBMCs. The receptors come from a woman between 18 and 29 years old in good health and CMV-seropositive. The CDR3 runs from the conserved cysteine through the conserved F or W. The D gene is left open where the match is weak. Expanded clones are given a class, and other clones once, few, many or no size at all.

cdr3_aa	cdr3_nt	d_call	clone_size	v_call	j_call
CASSYDSLLMNTEAFF	TGTGCCAGCAGTTACGACAGTCTCCTTATGAACACTGAAGCTTTCTTT	NA	NA	TRBV6-5	TRBJ1-1
CASSVGTGVRTEAFF	TGTGCCAGCAGTGTAGGGACAGGGGTTCGGACTGAAGCTTTCTTT	TRBD1	NA	TRBV2	TRBJ1-1
CASSSSYYEQYF	TGTGCCAGCAGCTCAAGCTACTACGAGCAGTACTTC	NA	once	TRBV7-9	TRBJ2-7
CASSSTGASGQPQHF	TGTGCCAGCAGCTCTACAGGGGCCAGCGGTCAGCCCCAGCATTTT	TRBD1	NA	TRBV6-1	TRBJ1-5
CASSPTGLIAYEQYF	TGTGCCAGCTCACCAACGGGACTCATAGCCTACGAGCAGTACTTC	NA	NA	TRBV18	TRBJ2-7
CASSIGTSGSYEQYF	TGTGCCAGTAGTATAGGGACTAGCGGTTCCTACGAGCAGTACTTC	TRBD2	NA	TRBV19	TRBJ2-7
CAWSLGQGAGEQFF	TGTGCCTGGAGCCTGGGACAGGGGGCGGGTGAGCAGTTCTTC	TRBD1	NA	TRBV30	TRBJ2-1
CAISRGGGGGTDTQYF	TGTGCCATCAGCCGAGGGGGAGGCGGGGGTACGGATACGCAGTATTTT	NA	NA	TRBV10-3	TRBJ2-3
CASSLEDGTPQYF	TGTGCCAGCAGCTTAGAGGATGGGACTCCGCAGTATTTT	NA	NA	TRBV11-2	TRBJ2-3
CASSAPHDRSYEQYF	TGTGCCAGCAGTGCCCCCCACGACAGGTCCTACGAGCAGTACTTC	NA	NA	TRBV6-5	TRBJ2-7
CASSPGLAGSNEQFF	TGTGCCAGCAGCCCCGGGTTAGCGGGGAGCAATGAGCAGTTCTTC	TRBD2	NA	TRBV7-6	TRBJ2-1
CASSWGGTSYEQYF	TGTGCCAGCTCATGGGGGGGGACCTCCTACGAGCAGTACTTC	TRBD2	NA	TRBV18	TRBJ2-7
CASSLSGAGYTF	TGCGCCAGCAGCTTGTCAGGGGCTGGCTACACCTTC	NA	NA	TRBV5-1	TRBJ1-2
CASSRQGTTEAFF	TGTGCCAGCAGCCGACAGGGGACCACTGAAGCTTTCTTT	TRBD1	NA	TRBV7-9	TRBJ1-1
CASSWTSGGDLRNEQFF	TGTGCCAGCAGTTGGACTAGCGGGGGGGACCTGAGAAATGAGCAGTTCTTC	TRBD2	NA	TRBV27	TRBJ2-1
CASSGDRDRETQYF	TGTGCCAGCAGCGGCGACAGGGATCGGGAGACCCAGTACTTC	TRBD1	NA	TRBV11-3	TRBJ2-5
CASSMGLTYEQYF	TGTGCCAGTAGTATGGGCCTCACCTACGAGCAGTACTTC	NA	NA	TRBV19	TRBJ2-7
CASARTGQNTGELFF	TGTGCCAGTGCTCGGACAGGGCAGAACACCGGGGAGCTGTTTTTT	TRBD1	NA	TRBV19	TRBJ2-2
CASSQVTGGPTTAEAFF	TGCGCCAGCAGCCAAGTCACAGGGGGCCCGACAACGGCTGAAGCTTTCTTT	TRBD1	NA	TRBV4-1	TRBJ1-1
CASAPTGTGGYEQYF	TGTGCCAGCGCACCTACCGGGACAGGGGGATACGAGCAGTACTTC	TRBD1	NA	TRBV25-1	TRBJ2-7
CASSLGQIYEQYF	TGTGCCAGCAGTCTGGGACAAATTTACGAGCAGTACTTC	NA	NA	TRBV5-6	TRBJ2-7
CASSHSSGEQYF	TGTGCCAGCAGCCACTCTAGCGGCGAGCAGTACTTC	TRBD2	NA	TRBV7-2	TRBJ2-7
CASSSGLAGHQPQYF	TGTGCCAGCAGCTCCGGACTAGCGGGCCACCAGCCCCAGTACTTC	TRBD2	NA	TRBV11-2	TRBJ2-5
CAWSSPRPSYEQYF	TGTGCCTGGAGTTCCCCGCGGCCCTCCTACGAGCAGTACTTC	NA	once	TRBV30	TRBJ2-7
CASRAQTGDLGTGELFF	TGTGCCAGCAGGGCCCAAACAGGGGACCTTGGCACCGGGGAGCTGTTTTTT	TRBD1	NA	TRBV5-4	TRBJ2-2
CASSKGRGATEAFF	TGTGCCAGCAGCAAAGGACGGGGGGCCACTGAAGCTTTCTTT	NA	NA	TRBV21-1	TRBJ1-1
CASSRETYEQYF	TGTGCCAGCAGCCGGGAGACCTACGAGCAGTACTTC	NA	NA	TRBV5-8	TRBJ2-7
CASSSSGGRSYEQYF	TGTGCCAGCAGTTCAAGCGGGGGGCGATCCTACGAGCAGTACTTC	TRBD2	NA	TRBV2	TRBJ2-7
CASSPRLTSGGLSYEQYF	TGTGCCAGCAGCCCGCGACTTACAAGCGGGGGGCTCTCCTACGAGCAGTACTTC	TRBD2	few	TRBV7-3	TRBJ2-7
CASSWDRNYEQYF	TGCGCCAGCAGCTGGGACAGGAATTACGAGCAGTACTTC	TRBD1	few	TRBV5-1	TRBJ2-7
CSSSFRREPYEQYF	TGTTCCAGCAGCTTTCGCAGGGAACCGTACGAGCAGTACTTC	NA	NA	TRBV7-9	TRBJ2-7
CASSTDTRFEKLFF	TGTGCCAGTAGCACGGACACCCGCTTCGAAAAACTGTTTTTT	NA	few	TRBV19	TRBJ1-4
CASSPTTGEAGNTIYF	TGCGCCAGCAGCCCAACGACAGGGGAGGCTGGAAACACCATATATTTT	TRBD1	few	TRBV5-1	TRBJ1-3
CASTTGLLLNTEAFF	TGTGCCAGCACGACGGGATTACTTTTGAACACTGAAGCTTTCTTT	NA	once	TRBV2	TRBJ1-1
CASSVGAGGMGNEQFF	TGTGCCAGTAGCGTTGGAGCGGGGGGAATGGGTAATGAGCAGTTCTTC	TRBD2	NA	TRBV19	TRBJ2-1
CASSPRLVSETQYF	TGTGCCAGCAGCCCACGACTAGTAAGCGAGACCCAGTACTTC	NA	NA	TRBV7-2	TRBJ2-5
CASSLGGTSPLHF	TGTGCCAGCAGTTTAGGGGGCACTTCACCCCTCCACTTT	NA	few	TRBV27	TRBJ1-6
CASSLAAGTRLTDTQYF	TGTGCCAGCAGCTTAGCAGCCGGGACAAGATTGACAGATACGCAGTATTTT	NA	NA	TRBV7-9	TRBJ2-3
CSVGSDRSYGYTF	TGCAGCGTTGGATCGGACAGATCGTATGGCTACACCTTC	NA	NA	TRBV29-1	TRBJ1-2
CASSLGQKETQYF	TGTGCCAGCTCGCTGGGACAGAAAGAGACCCAGTACTTC	TRBD1	NA	TRBV18	TRBJ2-5
CASSRSTGTGTEAFF	TGCGCCAGCAGCCGGTCGACAGGGACGGGCACTGAAGCTTTCTTT	TRBD1	NA	TRBV4-1	TRBJ1-1
CASSPSWAGGREAFF	TGTGCCAGCAGCCCCTCTTGGGCAGGGGGTAGGGAAGCTTTCTTT	TRBD1	few	TRBV7-2	TRBJ1-1
CASSIQGDYEQYF	TGTGCCAGCAGCATCCAGGGGGATTACGAGCAGTACTTC	TRBD1	NA	TRBV5-4	TRBJ2-7
CASSMTGLWETQYF	TGTGCCAGCAGCATGACAGGGTTGTGGGAGACCCAGTACTTC	TRBD1	once	TRBV7-9	TRBJ2-5
CASSLSGGTDTQYF	TGCGCCAGCAGCTTGTCAGGGGGCACAGATACGCAGTATTTT	NA	few	TRBV5-1	TRBJ2-3
CASSLDTGNSPLHF	TGTGCCAGCAGCTTGGATACAGGAAATTCACCCCTCCACTTT	NA	NA	TRBV5-6	TRBJ1-6
CASSGSLAGGRNEQFF	TGTGCCAGCAGTGGTAGTCTAGCGGGGGGGAGGAATGAGCAGTTCTTC	TRBD2	NA	TRBV2	TRBJ2-1
CASSPFVLAGGTDTQYF	TGTGCCAGCAGCCCGTTTGTCCTCGCGGGGGGTACTGATACGCAGTATTTT	TRBD2	NA	TRBV14	TRBJ2-3
CASSRLAGGQDEQFF	TGTGCCAGCAGCCGACTAGCGGGGGGGCAGGATGAGCAGTTCTTC	TRBD2	NA	TRBV7-9	TRBJ2-1
CATKGAGEQYF	TGCGCCACTAAAGGGGCAGGGGAGCAGTACTTC	NA	NA	TRBV4-1	TRBJ2-7